This T cell receptor beta chain was captured in a study of blood T cell repertoires in COVID-19. Per germline, CDR1 SGHKS and CDR2 YYEKEE (reference sequence). This CDR3 has 11 residues. Trimming pared 7 bases from V and 3 bases from J, leaving 5 bases between. Produced via immunoSEQ multiplex PCR; TCRdb's table is partial and in-frame only. The table has around 100,000 clones, around 85% seen once; the top ten hold roughly 13%. Specimen: peripheral blood. This chain uses TRBV5-5 with TRBJ2-1; no clear D. The sequence derives from a human donor in a cohort sampled during active COVID-19. DNA for the CDR3: TGTGCCAGCCACAACTACAATGAGCAGTTCTTC. It codes for CASHNYNEQFF.